This TCR beta chain was documented in a study of human T cells and chemical hapten exposure. Study summary: Sensitization involved placing 2% DPC onto a 2 cm by 2 cm region of upper inner arm skin.

This clonotype was found a few times. Antigen: not known. Trimming cost V 3 bases and J 0 bases, with 13 bases left between them. The germline CDR1 and CDR2 sequences are SGDLS and YYNGEE. CDR3 length: 15 amino acids. The sample's time point: patch test 1, 2 weeks after DPC sensitization. Treatment indicated: therapeutic diphenylcyclopropenone sensitization with weekly scalp DPC. The study drew its donors from alopecia patients who were 18 to 70 years old and suitable for DPC. The authors' processing: A typical sample had 100,000 or so TCRs, with about 20,000 to 690,600 overall. TCRdb analysed the RACE reads with MiXCR anew, one entry per CDR3 protein. TCRdb's processing, not the study's, gives the V and J calls here. The data show about 120,000 distinct CDR3 sequences, with about 13% seen just once and 0.7% to 0.95% held by the top ten. Whole-study findings and limits: Correlating positively with patch test score were the PT1 expanded TCR counts.

The receptor was isolated from a man between 18 and 35 years old with alopecia areata. Some clones in this sample may be carry-over from other donors' samples. Source: whole blood, taken in connection with sensitization to the hapten diphenylcyclopropenone (DPC). The chain carries TRBV9 and TRBJ2-7, with unresolved D. This CDR3 reads CASSGLQCLSYEQYV. CDR3 DNA: TGTGCCAGCAGCGGACTCCAGTGTCTCTCCTACGAGCAGTACGTC.